This passage covers 18 T cell receptor beta chains from one sample sequenced in a study of cytomegalovirus exposure and HLA in healthy donors. The PCR made use of 60 Vbeta and 13 Jbeta primers. Sequencing was performed with immunoSEQ multiplex PCR; in TCRdb, only in-frame clones are kept and a portion is missing. The sample has over 50,000 clones, approximately 88% seen once. The sequencing sample was made of PBMCs. The receptors stem from a man between 25 and 39 years old in good health and CMV-seropositive.

The chain uses TRBV6-1 and TRBJ1-3; 7 bases line up with TRBD1. V was clipped by 6 bases and J by 2 bases; unmatched bases: 7. The CDR3 length is 15 residues. Germline V lookup: CDR1 MNHNS, CDR2 SASEGT. CDR3 DNA: TGTGCCAGCAGAATGACAGGGTTGACTGGAAACACCATATATTTT. The encoded protein is CASRMTGLTGNTIYF.

The chain couples TRBV5-6 to TRBJ1-6; no definite D call. This CDR3 spans 12 amino acids. V dropped 2 bases and J dropped 9 bases, with 6 bases sitting between them. CDR1 and CDR2 from the germline V gene are SGHDT and YYEEEE. CDR3 sequence reads: CASSFGLSPLHF. CDR3 bases: TGTGCCAGCAGCTTCGGACTTTCACCCCTCCACTTT. Full variable domain (remainder filled in from reference TRBV5-6 and TRBJ1-6): DAGVTQSPTHLIKTRGQQVTLRCSPKSGHDTVSWYQQALGQGPQFIFQYYEEEERQRGNFPDRFSGHQFPNYSSELNVNALLLGDSALYLCASSFGLSPLHFGNGTRLTVT.

This clone has only one observation. The V gene is TRBV28, the J gene TRBJ1-1; 8 positions agree with TRBD1. The trim removed 3 bases at V and 2 bases at J, leaving 8 bases unmatched. Germline loops: CDR1 MDHEN, CDR2 SYDVKM. This CDR3 comprises 16 residues. The CDR3 coding sequence is TGTGCCAGCAGTTTTTTCACCCAGGGGGCTAACACTGAAGCTTTCTTT. Translating gives CASSFFTQGANTEAFF.

The gene calls are TRBV28 and TRBJ1-2; D call uncertain. The CDR3 loop spans 13 amino acids. V lost 7 bases and J 5 bases, leaving 14 bases between the germline ends. Germline-derived CDR1 and CDR2 are MDHEN and SYDVKM. As DNA, the CDR3 is TGTGCCAGCACCCCGCCGATAGCGTATGGCTACACCTTC. Encoded protein: CASTPPIAYGYTF.

The chain couples TRBV29-1 to TRBJ1-2; D may be TRBD1 (6 bases). The CDR3 length is 12 residues. V dropped 3 bases and J dropped 4 bases, with 9 bases sitting between them. In germline, CDR1 is SQVTM, CDR2 ANQGSEA. The CDR3 loop reads CSVDRGIYGYTF. The CDR3, as DNA: TGCAGCGTTGACAGGGGCATCTATGGCTACACCTTC.

In its sample, this clone was seen a few times. V and J are TRBV5-1 and TRBJ2-3; 10 bases fit TRBD2. Germline V gene lookup returns CDR1 SGHRS and CDR2 YFSETQ. The V segment lost 4 bases and the J segment 5 bases; nucleotides outside the gene matches: 7. The CDR3 is 15 amino acids. The CDR3 loop reads CASSVSSGGVDTQYF. CDR3 DNA sequence: TGCGCCAGCAGCGTGTCTAGCGGGGGTGTAGATACGCAGTATTTT. Filled out from reference TRBV5-1 and TRBJ2-3, the complete variable domain reads KAGVTQTPRYLIKTRGQQVTLSCSPISGHRSVSWYQQTPGQGLQFLFEYFSETQRNKGNFPGRFSGRQFSNSRSEMNVSTLELGDSALYLCASSVSSGGVDTQYFGPGTRLTVL.

The rearrangement uses TRBV25-1 and TRBJ2-5; a possible D gene is TRBD2 (6 bases). This CDR3 contains 14 residues. Per germline, CDR1 MGHDK and CDR2 SYGVNS. The V end was cut by 4 bases, the J end by 2 bases, with 11 bases between. This chain's CDR3 is CASSAPGGQETQYF. DNA for the CDR3: TGTGCCAGCAGTGCTCCTGGGGGGCAAGAGACCCAGTACTTC.

This clone was seen just once. The CDR3 protein is CASSLSYRGQGEQYF. The CDR3 DNA sequence: TGTGCCAGCAGCTTAAGTTACAGGGGGCAGGGCGAGCAGTACTTC. The chain joins TRBV11-2 to TRBJ2-7; 9 bases are a match to TRBD1. CDR1 is SGHAT, CDR2 FQNNGV, per germline. Trimming took 2 bases from V and 6 from J; bases not matched to a gene: 8. The CDR3 contains 15 residues.

The V gene is TRBV11-3, the J gene TRBJ2-3, with 8 bases that match TRBD2. CDR1 and CDR2 from the germline V gene are SGHNT and YENEEA. Germline trimming cut 3 bases from V and 0 bases from J; bases unmatched to any gene: 5. This CDR3 has 16 residues. As DNA, the CDR3 is TGTGCCAGCAGCTTTGGCGGGACTAGGAGCACAGATACGCAGTATTTT. Protein product: CASSFGGTRSTDTQYF.

The genes are TRBV5-8 and TRBJ1-6; 10 bases align to TRBD1. The germline V gene encodes CDR1 SGHTS and CDR2 YDEGEE. J lost 8 bases, V lost 4 bases, and 6 bases had no gene match. CDR3 length: 15 amino acids. The CDR3: CASSPTGGWDSPLHF. DNA of the CDR3: TGTGCCAGCAGCCCGACAGGGGGCTGGGATTCACCCCTCCACTTT.

The rearrangement links TRBV19 to TRBJ2-7; TRBD2 is a possible D gene (6 bases). This CDR3 region has 15 residues. V was trimmed by 0 bases and J by 4 bases, leaving 13 bases between them. Germline V lookup: CDR1 LNHDA, CDR2 SQIVND (reference sequence). The CDR3 reads CASSIEAGSRYEQYF. The DNA of the CDR3 is TGTGCCAGTAGTATAGAAGCCGGGAGTAGGTACGAGCAGTACTTC.

The chain is built from TRBV11-3 and TRBJ2-1; TRBD1 matches 8 bases. This CDR3 contains 15 residues. Per germline, CDR1 SGHNT and CDR2 YENEEA. V lost 3 bases to trimming and J lost 7 bases; unmatched junction nucleotides: 8. In DNA form, the CDR3 reads TGTGCCAGCAGCTTCCAGGACAGGGTTGGGAATGAGCAGTTCTTC. Its translation is CASSFQDRVGNEQFF.

V gene TRBV6-6 combines with J gene TRBJ1-1; D gene unclear. Trimming stripped 2 bases from V and 0 bases from J, with 10 bases between. Germline CDR1 is MNHNY and CDR2 is SVGAGI (reference sequence). The CDR3 runs 15 residues. CDR3 in amino acids: CASSYGGSMNTEAFF. In DNA form, the CDR3 reads TGTGCCAGCAGTTACGGAGGCAGCATGAACACTGAAGCTTTCTTT.

The chain couples TRBV28 to TRBJ2-3; 11 positions agree with TRBD2. The germline gives CDR1 MDHEN, CDR2 SYDVKM. The CDR3 sequence is 14 residues long. J lost 3 bases, V lost 6 bases, and 2 bases had no gene match. The CDR3 region has the DNA TGTGCCAGCAGAGCTAGCGGGAGGACAGATACGCAGTATTTT. Translating it yields CASRASGRTDTQYF.

This sequence joins TRBV19 and TRBJ1-2; 9 bases fit TRBD1. The CDR3 totals 13 residues. Trimming removed 6 bases from V and 7 bases from J; junction bases left unmatched: 6. Germline V CDR1 and CDR2: LNHDA, SQIVND (reference sequence). This CDR3 is CASRGQGTGGYTF. CDR3 coding DNA: TGTGCCAGTAGGGGACAGGGTACAGGTGGCTACACCTTC.

This rearrangement joins TRBV13 to TRBJ2-3, with TRBD2 matching 8 bases. CDR1 and CDR2 from the germline V gene are PRHDT and FYEKMQ (reference sequence). This CDR3 has 16 amino acids. Germline trimming cut 0 bases from V and 0 bases from J; bases unmatched to any gene: 2. The CDR3: CASSLGLAGSTDTQYF. For the CDR3, the DNA is TGTGCCAGCAGCTTAGGTCTAGCGGGTAGCACAGATACGCAGTATTTT.

The chain joins TRBV5-5 to TRBJ2-5; 8 bases line up with TRBD2. CDR3 size: 16 residues. Looked up from germline, CDR1 is SGHKS and CDR2 is YYEKEE (reference sequence). With V trimmed by 4 bases and J by 5 bases, 13 bases remained unmatched. The CDR3 DNA is TGTGCCAGCAGCCGGGACGTAGGTAGCGGGAAGGAGACCCAGTACTTC. Translated: CASSRDVGSGKETQYF.

This chain's CDR3 is CASSPGDDGSYNEQFF. The CDR3 coding sequence is TGTGCCAGTAGTCCGGGGGACGACGGCTCCTACAATGAGCAGTTCTTC. The J gene is TRBJ2-1, the V gene TRBV19, with D possibly TRBD2 on 6 matching bases. Trimming cost V 5 bases and J 0 bases, with 14 bases left between them. The CDR3 contains 16 residues. Germline values: CDR1 LNHDA, CDR2 SQIVND (reference sequence).